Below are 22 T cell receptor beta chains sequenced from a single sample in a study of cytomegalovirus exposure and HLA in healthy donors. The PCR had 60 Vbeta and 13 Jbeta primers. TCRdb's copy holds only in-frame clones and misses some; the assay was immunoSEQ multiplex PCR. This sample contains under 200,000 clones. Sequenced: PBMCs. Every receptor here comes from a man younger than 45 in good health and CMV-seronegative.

The CDR3 region has the DNA TGTGCCAGTAGTAGCCGGGACTTCCTCTCTGAGCAGTTCTTC. This encodes CASSSRDFLSEQFF. J is TRBJ2-1 and V is TRBV19; tentative D call: TRBD2 (6 bases). This CDR3 is built from 14 residues. The V gene lost 4 bases and the J gene lost 9 bases, with 16 bases spanning the gap. Germline V gene data show CDR1 as LNHDA and CDR2 as SQIVND (reference sequence).

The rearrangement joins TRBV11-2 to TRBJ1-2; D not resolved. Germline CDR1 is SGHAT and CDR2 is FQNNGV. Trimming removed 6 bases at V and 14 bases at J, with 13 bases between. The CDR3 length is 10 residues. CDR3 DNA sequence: TGTGCCAGCAGTTTGGGCGAACCGACCTTC. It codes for CASSLGEPTF.

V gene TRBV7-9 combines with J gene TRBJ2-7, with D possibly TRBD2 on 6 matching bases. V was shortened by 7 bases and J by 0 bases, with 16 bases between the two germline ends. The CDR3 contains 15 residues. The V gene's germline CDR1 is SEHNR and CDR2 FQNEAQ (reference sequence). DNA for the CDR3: TGTGCCAGCACCGAACTAGCTGCCAGCTCCTACGAGCAGTACTTC. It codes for CASTELAASSYEQYF.

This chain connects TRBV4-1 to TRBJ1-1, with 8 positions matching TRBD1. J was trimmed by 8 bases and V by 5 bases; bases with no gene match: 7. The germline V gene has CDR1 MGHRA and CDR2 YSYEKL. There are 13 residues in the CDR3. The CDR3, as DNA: TGCGCCAGCAGCGCTCGCAGGGGGCGAGAAGCTTTCTTT. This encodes CASSARRGREAFF.

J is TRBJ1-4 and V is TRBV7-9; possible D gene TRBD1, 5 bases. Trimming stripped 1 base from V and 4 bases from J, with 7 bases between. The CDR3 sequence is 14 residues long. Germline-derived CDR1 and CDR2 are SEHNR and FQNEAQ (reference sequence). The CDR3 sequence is CASSLGQINEKLFF. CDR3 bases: TGTGCCAGCAGCTTAGGACAGATTAATGAAAAACTGTTTTTT.

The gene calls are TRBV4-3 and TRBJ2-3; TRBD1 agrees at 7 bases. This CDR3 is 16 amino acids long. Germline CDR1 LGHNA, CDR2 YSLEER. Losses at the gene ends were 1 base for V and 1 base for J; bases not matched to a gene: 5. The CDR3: CASSQGTGTGTDTQYF. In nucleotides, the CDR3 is TGCGCCAGCAGCCAAGGGACCGGGACAGGCACAGATACGCAGTATTTT.

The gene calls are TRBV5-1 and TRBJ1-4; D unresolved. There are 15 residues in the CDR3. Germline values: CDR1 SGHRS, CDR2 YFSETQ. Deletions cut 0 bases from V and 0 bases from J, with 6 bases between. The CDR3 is CASSLGQTTNEKLFF. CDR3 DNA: TGCGCCAGCAGCTTGGGTCAGACAACTAATGAAAAACTGTTTTTT. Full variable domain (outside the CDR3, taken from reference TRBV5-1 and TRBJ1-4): KAGVTQTPRYLIKTRGQQVTLSCSPISGHRSVSWYQQTPGQGLQFLFEYFSETQRNKGNFPGRFSGRQFSNSRSEMNVSTLELGDSALYLCASSLGQTTNEKLFFGSGTQLSVL.

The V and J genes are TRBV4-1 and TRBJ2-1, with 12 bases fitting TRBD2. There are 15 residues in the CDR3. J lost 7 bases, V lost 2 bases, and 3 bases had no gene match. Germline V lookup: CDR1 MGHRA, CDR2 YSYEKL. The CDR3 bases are TGCGCCAGCAGCCAACCGACTAGCGGGAGAAATGAGCAGTTCTTC. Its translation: CASSQPTSGRNEQFF.

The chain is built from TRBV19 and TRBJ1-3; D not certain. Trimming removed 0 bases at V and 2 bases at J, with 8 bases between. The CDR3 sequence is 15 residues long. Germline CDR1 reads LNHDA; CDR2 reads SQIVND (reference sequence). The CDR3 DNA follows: TGTGCCAGTAGTATAGATCGGGGAACTGGAAACACCATATATTTT. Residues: CASSIDRGTGNTIYF.

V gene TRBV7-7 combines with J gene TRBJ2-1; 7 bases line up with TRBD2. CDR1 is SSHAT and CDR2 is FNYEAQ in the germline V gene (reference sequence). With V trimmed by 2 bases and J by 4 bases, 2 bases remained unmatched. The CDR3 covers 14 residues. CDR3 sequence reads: CASSLPGGYNEQFF. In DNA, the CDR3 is TGTGCCAGCAGCTTACCGGGAGGTTACAATGAGCAGTTCTTC.

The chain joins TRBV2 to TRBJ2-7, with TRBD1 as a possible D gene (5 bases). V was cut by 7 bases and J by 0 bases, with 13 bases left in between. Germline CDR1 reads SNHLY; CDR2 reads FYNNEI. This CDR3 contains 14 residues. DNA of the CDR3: TGTGCCAGCACCAGGACACCGAGCTCCTACGAGCAGTACTTC. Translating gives CASTRTPSSYEQYF.

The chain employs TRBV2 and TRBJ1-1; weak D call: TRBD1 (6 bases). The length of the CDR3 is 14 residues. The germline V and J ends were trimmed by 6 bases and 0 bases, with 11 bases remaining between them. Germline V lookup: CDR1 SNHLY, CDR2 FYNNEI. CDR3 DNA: TGTGCCAGCAGCCTACAGGGTATGAACACTGAAGCTTTCTTT. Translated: CASSLQGMNTEAFF.

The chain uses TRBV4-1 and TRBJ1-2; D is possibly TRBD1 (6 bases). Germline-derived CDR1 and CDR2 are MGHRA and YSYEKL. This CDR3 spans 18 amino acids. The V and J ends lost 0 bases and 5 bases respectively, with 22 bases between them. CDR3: CASSQEILVWGRGYGYTF. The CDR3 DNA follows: TGCGCCAGCAGCCAAGAAATCCTCGTGTGGGGGCGCGGGTATGGCTACACCTTC.

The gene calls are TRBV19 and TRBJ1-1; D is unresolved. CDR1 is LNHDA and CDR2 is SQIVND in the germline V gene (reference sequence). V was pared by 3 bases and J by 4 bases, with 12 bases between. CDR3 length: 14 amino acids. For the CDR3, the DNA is TGTGCCAGTAGTATGCGGGTGGGGAGCACTGAAGCTTTCTTT. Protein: CASSMRVGSTEAFF. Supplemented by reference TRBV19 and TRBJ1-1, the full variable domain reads DGGITQSPKYLFRKEGQNVTLSCEQNLNHDAMYWYRQDPGQGLRLIYYSQIVNDFQKGDIAEGYSVSREKKESFPLTVTSAQKNPTAFYLCASSMRVGSTEAFFGQGTRLTVV.

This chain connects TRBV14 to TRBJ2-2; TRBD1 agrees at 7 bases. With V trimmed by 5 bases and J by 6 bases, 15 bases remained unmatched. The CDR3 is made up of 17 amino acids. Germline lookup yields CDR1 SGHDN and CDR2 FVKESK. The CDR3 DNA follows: TGTGCCAGCAGCTATACGAGACAGGGTCGGAGGTCCGGGGAGCTGTTTTTT. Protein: CASSYTRQGRRSGELFF.

The CDR3, as DNA: TGTGCCAGCAGTGAATCTAGACAGAATGATTCACCCCTCCACTTT. Encoded protein: CASSESRQNDSPLHF. The chain uses TRBV25-1 and TRBJ1-6, with D possibly being TRBD1 (5 bases). CDR3 length: 15 amino acids. Looked up from germline, CDR1 is MGHDK and CDR2 is SYGVNS. The germline V and J ends were trimmed by 1 base and 8 bases, with 12 bases remaining between them. The complete variable domain, with remaining parts taken from reference TRBV25-1 and TRBJ1-6, reads EADIYQTPRYLVIGTGKKITLECSQTMGHDKMYWYQQDPGMELHLIHYSYGVNSTEKGDLSSESTVSRIRTEHFPLTLESARPSHTSQYLCASSESRQNDSPLHFGNGTRLTVT.

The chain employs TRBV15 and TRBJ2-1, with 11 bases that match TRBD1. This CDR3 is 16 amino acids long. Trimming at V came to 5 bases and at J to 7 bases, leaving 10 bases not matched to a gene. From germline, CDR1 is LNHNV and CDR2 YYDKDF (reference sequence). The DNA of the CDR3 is TGTGCCACCAGCGCCCCCTTGGGACAGGGGGGGAATGAGCAGTTCTTC. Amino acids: CATSAPLGQGGNEQFF.

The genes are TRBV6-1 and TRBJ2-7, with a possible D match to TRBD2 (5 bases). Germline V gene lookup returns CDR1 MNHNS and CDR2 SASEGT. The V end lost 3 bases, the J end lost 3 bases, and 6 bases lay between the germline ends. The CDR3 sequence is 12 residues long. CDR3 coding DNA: TGTGCCAGCAGTGAGGGAGTCTACGAGCAGTACTTC. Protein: CASSEGVYEQYF.

CDR3 amino acids: CASSPRLAGVLFF. CDR3 DNA: TGTGCCAGCAGCCCAAGGCTAGCGGGAGTCTTGTTCTTC. This chain uses TRBV14 with TRBJ2-1, with 10 bases aligning to TRBD2. The germline CDR1 and CDR2 sequences are SGHDN and FVKESK. The CDR3 has 13 amino acids. The ends lost 4 bases at V and 15 bases at J; junction bases unmatched: 9.

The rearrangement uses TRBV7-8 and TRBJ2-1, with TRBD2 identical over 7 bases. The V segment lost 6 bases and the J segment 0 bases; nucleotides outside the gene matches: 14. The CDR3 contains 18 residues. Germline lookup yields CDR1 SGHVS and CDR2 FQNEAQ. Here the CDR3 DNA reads TGTGCCAGCAGTCAAAACCCCGGGACTACGAGCTCCTACAATGAGCAGTTCTTC. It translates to CASSQNPGTTSSYNEQFF.

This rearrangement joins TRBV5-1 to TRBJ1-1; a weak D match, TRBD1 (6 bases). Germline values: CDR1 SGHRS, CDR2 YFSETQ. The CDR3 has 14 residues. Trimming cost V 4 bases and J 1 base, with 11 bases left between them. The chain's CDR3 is CASSLHRENTEAFF. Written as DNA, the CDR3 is TGCGCCAGCAGCCTTCACAGGGAGAACACTGAAGCTTTCTTT.

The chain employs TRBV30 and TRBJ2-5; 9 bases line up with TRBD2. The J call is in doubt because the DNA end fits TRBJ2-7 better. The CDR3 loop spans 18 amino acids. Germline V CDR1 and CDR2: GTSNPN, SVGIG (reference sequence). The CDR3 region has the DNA TGTGCCTGGAGTACGCGGGAGGGCCTTTTCCAACGATCCTACGAGCAGTACTTC. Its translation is CAWSTREGLFQRSYEQYF.